The rows below give T cell receptor beta chains drawn from one sample of a study of OX40 agonist ivuxolimab in advanced cancers. Assay used: immunoSEQ multiplex PCR; TCRdb lists only in-frame clones, some missing. The sample lists 60,000 to 95,000 clones, approximately 83% occurring once. The input for sequencing was CD4+ or CD8+ T cells sorted from blood, taken in a trial of the OX40 agonist ivuxolimab. The receptors stem from an adult with an advanced solid tumor such as melanoma, head and neck, liver or kidney cancer. Each CDR3 is given with its conserved first and last residue. D genes are given only for firm matches. Not every row has a clone size; where given, it reads once, few, many or a size class.

DNA: TGCGCCAGCGCCAATGGCGGGCCTGGGGCCAACGTCCTGACTTTC; CDR3: CASANGGPGANVLTF; V: TRBV4-3; J: TRBJ2-6; D: .; size: once
DNA: TGTGCCAGTAGTATATCAGGGGTACCTGAGCAGTTCTTC; CDR3: CASSISGVPEQFF; V: TRBV19; J: TRBJ2-1; D: .; size: once
DNA: TGCGCCAGCAGCCAGCGGGACAGGAAAAACTATGGCTACACCTTC; CDR3: CASSQRDRKNYGYTF; V: TRBV4-3; J: TRBJ1-2; D: TRBD1; size: .
DNA: TGTGCCAGCAGCGCCTACAGGTTGAACACTGAAGCTTTCTTT; CDR3: CASSAYRLNTEAFF; V: TRBV7-8; J: TRBJ1-1; D: .; size: .
DNA: TGTGCCAGCAGCTTAGTATCGAGGGGGACGGATTATGGAAACACCATATATTTT; CDR3: CASSLVSRGTDYGNTIYF; V: TRBV13; J: TRBJ1-3; D: .; size: .
DNA: TGTGCCAGTAGTATGATACAGGGGTTGGGCACAGATACGCAGTATTTT; CDR3: CASSMIQGLGTDTQYF; V: TRBV19; J: TRBJ2-3; D: TRBD1; size: .
DNA: TGTGCCAGCAGTCACAGCGGGGGGGACACAGATACGCAGTATTTT; CDR3: CASSHSGGDTDTQYF; V: TRBV6-4; J: TRBJ2-3; D: TRBD2; size: .
DNA: TGTGCCAGCAGCTTTTCGGAGCAGTTCTTC; CDR3: CASSFSEQFF; V: TRBV5-8; J: TRBJ2-1; D: .; size: once
DNA: TGTGCCAGCAGGTTAGGTTCACCCCTCCACTTT; CDR3: CASRLGSPLHF; V: TRBV5-6; J: TRBJ1-6; D: .; size: few
DNA: TGTGCCAGCAGCCGACGTGGGGGAGATACGCAGTATTTT; CDR3: CASSRRGGDTQYF; V: TRBV5-6; J: TRBJ2-3; D: .; size: .
DNA: TGTGCCAGCAGCTCCGGCTCAAGGGACTACGAGCAGTACTTC; CDR3: CASSSGSRDYEQYF; V: TRBV5-4; J: TRBJ2-7; D: .; size: .
DNA: TGTGCCAGTAGCCGCCGACCCGATAATAATGAAAAACTGTTTTTT; CDR3: CASSRRPDNNEKLFF; V: TRBV19; J: TRBJ1-4; D: .; size: .
DNA: TGTGCCTGGAGGGGCGATTTCGGACAGCCCCAGCATTTT; CDR3: CAWRGDFGQPQHF; V: TRBV30; J: TRBJ1-5; D: .; size: .
DNA: TGTGCCTGTCATCCCCGAGGAGGGGCAGATACGCAGTATTTT; CDR3: CACHPRGGADTQYF; V: TRBV30; J: TRBJ2-3; D: .; size: .